This TCR beta chain derives from a study of T cell responses to AZD1222 COVID-19 vaccine. Whole-study results and caveats: Spike-specific TCR breadth and depth went up after people got two AZD1222 doses. Donors in the cohort were predominantly white British and more often female, and clonal diversity was possibly underestimated.

Some clones are missing from TCRdb's copy, which holds only in-frame ones; the method was immunoSEQ multiplex PCR. Of roughly 100,000 clones in the sample, about 93% were seen once. Worth noting for this clone: Antigen: not known.

The CDR3 has 13 amino acids. Germline trimming cut 6 bases from V and 4 bases from J; bases unmatched to any gene: 5. Germline lookup yields CDR1 MDHEN and CDR2 SYDVKM. The V and J genes are TRBV28 and TRBJ1-2; 7 bases fit TRBD1. The sequence derives from an adult in good health. Sequenced material: peripheral blood, taken on day 0 of AZD1222 vaccination. The CDR3 loop reads CASSPQGGYGYTF. The CDR3 nucleotides read TGTGCCAGCAGCCCCCAGGGGGGCTATGGCTACACCTTC.